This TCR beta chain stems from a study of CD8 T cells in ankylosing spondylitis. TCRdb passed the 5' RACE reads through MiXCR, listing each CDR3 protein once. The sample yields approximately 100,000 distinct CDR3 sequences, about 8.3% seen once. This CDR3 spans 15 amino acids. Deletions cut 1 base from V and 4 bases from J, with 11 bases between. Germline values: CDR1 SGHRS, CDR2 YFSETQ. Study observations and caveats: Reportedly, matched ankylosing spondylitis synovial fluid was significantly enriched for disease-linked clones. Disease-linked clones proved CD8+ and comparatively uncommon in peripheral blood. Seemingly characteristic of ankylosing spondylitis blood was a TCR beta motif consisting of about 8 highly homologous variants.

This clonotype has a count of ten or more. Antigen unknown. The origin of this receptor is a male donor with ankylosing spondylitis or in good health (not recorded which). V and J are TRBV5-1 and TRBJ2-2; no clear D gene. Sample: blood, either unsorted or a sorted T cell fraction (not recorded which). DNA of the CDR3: TGCGCCAGCAGCTTGTTGTGGACGAGCACCGGGGAGCTGTTTTTT. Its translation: CASSLLWTSTGELFF.